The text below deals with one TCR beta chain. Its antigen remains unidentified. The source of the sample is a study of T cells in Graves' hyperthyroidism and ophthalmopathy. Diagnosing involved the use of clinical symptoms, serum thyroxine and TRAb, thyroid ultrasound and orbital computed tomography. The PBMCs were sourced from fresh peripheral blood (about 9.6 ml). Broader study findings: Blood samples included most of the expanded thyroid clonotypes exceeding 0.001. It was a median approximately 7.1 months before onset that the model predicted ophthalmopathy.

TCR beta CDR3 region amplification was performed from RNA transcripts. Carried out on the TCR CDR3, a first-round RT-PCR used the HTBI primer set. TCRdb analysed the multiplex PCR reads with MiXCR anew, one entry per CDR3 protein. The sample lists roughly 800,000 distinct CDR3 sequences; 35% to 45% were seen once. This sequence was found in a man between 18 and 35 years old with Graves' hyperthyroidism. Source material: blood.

The CDR3 DNA is TGTGCCAGTAGTATAGGAGGGGGCGACGATGGCTACACCTTC. Encoded protein: CASSIGGGDDGYTF. The chain combines TRBV19 with TRBJ1-2; 7 bases are shared with TRBD1. Trimming at V came to 1 base and at J to 6 bases, leaving 5 bases not matched to a gene. This CDR3 region has 14 residues. Germline V gene sequence: CDR1 LNHDA, CDR2 SQIVND (reference sequence).